A single sample gave rise to the 21 T cell receptor beta chains below, sequenced in a study of blood T cell repertoires in COVID-19 (dated by TCRdb to between 2020 and 2021). The protocol used for the library was the immunoSEQ multiplex PCR assay. What TCRdb holds here is the immuneACCESS table cut down to in-frame rearrangements. Part of the clones is not present; checked against another copy, under half of the missing clones reflect an unresolved V gene, and the others are unexplained. The sample table holds about 250,000 clones, of which approximately 89% were seen once. The leading ten clones occupy about 1.7% of the sample. Sequenced sample: peripheral blood. These receptor sequences come from a woman aged 55 to 70 who had recovered from COVID-19.

This clone was detected a few times. V usage is TRBV9 and J usage is TRBJ1-2, with 7 bases that match TRBD1. Losses at the gene ends were 4 bases for V and 5 bases for J; bases not matched to a gene: 8. Per the germline V gene, CDR1 is SGDLS and CDR2 is YYNGEE. The CDR3 length is 14 residues. CDR3 sequence (DNA): TGTGCCAGCAGCCCCTCACCGGACAGGTATGGCTACACCTTC. It encodes CASSPSPDRYGYTF.

The chain uses TRBV5-6 and TRBJ2-1; D might be TRBD2 (5 bases). Trimming pared 4 bases from V and 5 bases from J, leaving 13 bases between. CDR3 length: 14 amino acids. Germline V lookup: CDR1 SGHDT, CDR2 YYEEEE. Here the CDR3 DNA reads TGTGCCAGCAGCCGGGGTCCTATCGACAATGAGCAGTTCTTC. Its protein is CASSRGPIDNEQFF.

CDR3 coding DNA: TGTGCCAGCAGCCAAGATCGCGTGTGGGCTTTCTTT. This translates into CASSQDRVWAFF. V is TRBV3-1 (or the pseudogene TRBV3-2) and J is TRBJ1-1; D not resolved. V was shortened by 0 bases and J by 11 bases, with 10 bases between the two germline ends. The CDR3 is made up of 12 amino acids. Germline values: CDR1 LGHDT, CDR2 YNNKEL (reference sequence).

The V and J genes are TRBV5-1 and TRBJ1-1; D is possibly TRBD1 (6 bases). The germline CDR1 and CDR2 sequences are SGHRS and YFSETQ. The V gene lost 4 bases and the J gene lost 6 bases, with 19 bases spanning the gap. The CDR3 is 15 residues long. The CDR3 DNA sequence: TGCGCCAGCAGCCCAAGGTCTAACAGGGAAGCTGAAGCTTTCTTT. This codes for CASSPRSNREAEAFF.

This chain links TRBV6-6 with TRBJ1-1, with 7 nucleotides matching TRBD1. CDR1 MNHNY and CDR2 SVGAGI come from the germline V gene (reference sequence). The CDR3 consists of 12 residues. V lost 7 bases to trimming and J lost 8 bases; unmatched junction nucleotides: 7. The CDR3 DNA reads as TGTGCCAGCAAATCGACAGGGAACGAAGCTTTCTTT. Amino acid sequence: CASKSTGNEAFF.

This chain uses TRBV24-1 with TRBJ2-1, with a weak D call TRBD2 (5 bases). Per the germline V gene, CDR1 is KGHDR and CDR2 is SFDVKD. V was clipped by 2 bases and J by 8 bases, with 9 bases between them. The CDR3 length is 13 residues. CDR3 nucleotide sequence: TGTGCCACCAGTGATTCCATGCGGGATGAGCAGTTCTTC. Amino acid sequence: CATSDSMRDEQFF.

The J gene is TRBJ2-1, the V gene TRBV12-5; D possibly corresponds to TRBD1 (6 bases). The CDR3 is 16 amino acids. Germline assignment: CDR1 LGHNT and CDR2 FRNRAP. V shed 5 bases and J shed 0 bases, with 14 bases lying between them. CDR3 sequence (DNA): TGTGCTAGTGGTCTCAACAGGGCGAGCTCCTACAATGAGCAGTTCTTC. Its protein product is CASGLNRASSYNEQFF.

This clone was counted only a few times. The rearrangement uses TRBV4-1 and TRBJ1-5; D gene uncertain. There are 15 residues in the CDR3. In germline, CDR1 is MGHRA, CDR2 YSYEKL. V was cut by 2 bases and J by 2 bases, with 10 bases left in between. CDR3 sequence (DNA): TGCGCCAGCAGCCAAATGAACGGTGGCAATCAGCCCCAGCATTTT. As protein: CASSQMNGGNQPQHF.

The gene calls are TRBV19 and TRBJ1-4, with 7 bases lining up with TRBD1. CDR3 length: 14 residues. Germline assignment: CDR1 LNHDA and CDR2 SQIVND (reference sequence). Germline trimming cut 7 bases from V and 3 bases from J; bases unmatched to any gene: 5. DNA of the CDR3: TGTGCCAGTAACAGACAGGGTGCTAATGAAAAACTGTTTTTT. This sequence encodes CASNRQGANEKLFF.

This chain uses TRBV11-2 with TRBJ2-7, with 13 bases lining up with TRBD2. CDR3 length: 17 residues. Germline V gene lookup returns CDR1 SGHAT and CDR2 FQNNGV. J was trimmed by 0 bases and V by 1 base; bases with no gene match: 3. The CDR3 bases are TGTGCCAGCAGCTTAGGCGGGACTAGCGGGGACTCCTACGAGCAGTACTTC. Translated: CASSLGGTSGDSYEQYF.

This clone was detected many times. CDR3 in amino acids: CASGQGRDSPLHF. CDR3 DNA sequence: TGTGCCAGCGGCCAGGGCAGGGATTCACCCCTCCACTTT. The chain links TRBV12-3 or TRBV12-4 to TRBJ1-6, with D possibly being TRBD1 (5 bases). Trimming took 8 bases from V and 8 from J, leaving 13 bases between them. The CDR3 contains 13 residues.

The chain couples TRBV5-4 to TRBJ2-2, with 9 bases matching TRBD2. V gave up 1 base and J gave up 0 bases; unmatched junction bases: 4. The CDR3 is made up of 17 amino acids. Germline V lookup: CDR1 SGHNT, CDR2 YYREEE (reference sequence). The CDR3 DNA follows: TGTGCCAGCAGCTTGCGCGGGGGGGCCCCGAACACCGGGGAGCTGTTTTTT. Encoded protein: CASSLRGGAPNTGELFF. Filled out from reference TRBV5-4 and TRBJ2-2, the complete variable domain reads ETGVTQSPTHLIKTRGQQVTLRCSSQSGHNTVSWYQQALGQGPQFIFQYYREEENGRGNFPPRFSGLQFPNYSSELNVNALELDDSALYLCASSLRGGAPNTGELFFGEGSRLTVL.

CDR3 loop: CASRSGQGNSPLHF. Written as DNA, the CDR3 is TGCGCCAGCCGCTCTGGTCAGGGGAATTCACCCCTCCACTTT. The chain joins TRBV4-3 to TRBJ1-6; TRBD1 is a possible D gene (6 bases). Deletions cut 8 bases from V and 7 bases from J, with 15 bases between. CDR1 LGHNA and CDR2 YSLEER come from the germline V gene. CDR3 length equals 14 residues.

The J gene is TRBJ2-7, the V gene TRBV29-1; the D gene is possibly TRBD1 (6 bases). The V end was cut by 1 base, the J end by 3 bases, with 16 bases between. This CDR3 contains 15 residues. Germline V gene data show CDR1 as SQVTM and CDR2 as ANQGSEA. The CDR3 DNA follows: TGCAGCGTTGAAGTTGGAGCCGGGACACTCTACGAGCAGTACTTC. Translation gives CSVEVGAGTLYEQYF.

This clone was found once. The V and J genes are TRBV5-6 and TRBJ1-4; 9 nucleotides line up with TRBD1. Trimming removed 4 bases from V and 6 bases from J; junction bases left unmatched: 10. The germline CDR1 and CDR2 sequences are SGHDT and YYEEEE. This CDR3 region has 16 residues. The CDR3 DNA follows: TGTGCCAGCAGCCTAACTCCGGGACAGGGTCATGAAAAACTGTTTTTT. Translating gives CASSLTPGQGHEKLFF.

V gene TRBV7-8 combines with J gene TRBJ2-2, with TRBD1 as a possible D gene (9 bases). There are 16 residues in the CDR3. Germline V gene sequence: CDR1 SGHVS, CDR2 FQNEAQ. Trimming took off 7 bases at V and 7 bases at J, with 22 bases between the two ends. Here the CDR3 reads CASTSGGTGKVGELFF. CDR3 bases: TGTGCCAGCACCTCGGGGGGGACAGGGAAGGTCGGGGAGCTGTTTTTT.

This clone was seen a handful of times. The chain recombines TRBV5-8 with TRBJ1-5; D not resolved. CDR1 is SGHTS and CDR2 is YDEGEE in the germline V gene. The CDR3 extends over 14 amino acids. Between the trimmed V and J ends, which lost 0 bases and 3 bases, there was a span of 7 bases. CDR3 protein: CASSLAEINQPQHF. The CDR3 DNA sequence: TGTGCCAGCAGCTTGGCGGAGATCAATCAGCCCCAGCATTTT.

This sequence joins TRBV11-2 and TRBJ1-2; the D gene is possibly TRBD1 (6 bases). The CDR3 is made up of 16 amino acids. Trimming removed 3 bases from V and 2 bases from J, with 16 bases in between. The germline CDR1 and CDR2 sequences are SGHAT and FQNNGV. The CDR3 coding sequence is TGTGCCAGCAGCTTTTCCCCCGGACAGTTCAACTATGGCTACACCTTC. It is translated as CASSFSPGQFNYGYTF.

The chain recombines TRBV5-1 with TRBJ1-2; D remains ambiguous. This CDR3 is 14 amino acids long. CDR1 is SGHRS, CDR2 YFSETQ, per germline. V was cut by 4 bases and J by 2 bases, with 12 bases left in between. CDR3 nucleotide sequence: TGCGCCAGCAGCCCCGGCAGGCCCAACTATGGCTACACCTTC. Its translation is CASSPGRPNYGYTF.

The chain joins TRBV28 to TRBJ1-6; no reliable D call. Per germline, CDR1 MDHEN and CDR2 SYDVKM. CDR3 size: 16 residues. Trimming pared 8 bases from V and 10 bases from J, leaving 24 bases between. The CDR3 loop is CASGETGEGEDSPLHF. CDR3 sequence (DNA): TGTGCCAGCGGTGAGACCGGAGAGGGTGAAGACTCACCCCTCCACTTT.

The J gene is TRBJ1-3, the V gene TRBV19; 7 nucleotides match TRBD1. Germline V CDR1 and CDR2: LNHDA, SQIVND (reference sequence). The CDR3 loop spans 17 amino acids. J gave up 0 bases and V 3 bases, and 8 bases lay outside the gene matches. DNA for the CDR3: TGTGCCAGTAGTATTACAGGGGCCCGCCTCTCTGGAAACACCATATATTTT. This translates into CASSITGARLSGNTIYF. Variable domain in full (rest from reference TRBV19 and TRBJ1-3): DGGITQSPKYLFRKEGQNVTLSCEQNLNHDAMYWYRQDPGQGLRLIYYSQIVNDFQKGDIAEGYSVSREKKESFPLTVTSAQKNPTAFYLCASSITGARLSGNTIYFGEGSWLTVV.